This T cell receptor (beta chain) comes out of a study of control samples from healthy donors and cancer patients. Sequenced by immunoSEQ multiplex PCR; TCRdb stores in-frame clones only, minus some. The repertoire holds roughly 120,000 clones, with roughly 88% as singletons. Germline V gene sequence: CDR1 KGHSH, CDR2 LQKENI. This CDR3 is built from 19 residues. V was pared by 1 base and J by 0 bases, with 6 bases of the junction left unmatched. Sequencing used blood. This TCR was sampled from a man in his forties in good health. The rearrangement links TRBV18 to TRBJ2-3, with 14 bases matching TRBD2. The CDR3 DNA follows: TGTGCCAGCTCACCACTCCCGGGACTAGCGGGGGTAAGCACAGATACGCAGTATTTT. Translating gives CASSPLPGLAGVSTDTQYF.